Listed here is a single T cell receptor (beta chain). This clone was seen a handful of times. The clone's antigen remains unknown. No per-base quality is available; no much larger clone lies one base away. Collaborating institutions collected whole blood in K2EDTA tubes following their own protocols. For TCRbeta analysis, collaborators shipped samples in one of three forms: frozen whole blood, isolated PBMCs, or DNA extracted from either of those sample types. The immunoSEQ Assay, a bias-controlled multiplex PCR, was used to amplify TCRbeta CDR3 regions from genomic DNA. The source study handled its data this way. Within the assay, amplification of reference gene primers was used to estimate how many nucleated cells each sample contained. To quantify the absolute abundance of each unique TCRbeta CDR3 rearrangement, sequence reads were collapsed and filtered. For each sample, productive Simpson clonality was calculated as the square root of Simpson's diversity index over productive rearrangements. The table was pulled from immuneACCESS by TCRdb, which kept in-frame rearrangements only. Such tables lose some clones; where checked, under half of the loss comes from unresolved V genes, and the rest has no known cause. The DNA gave D and trimming, while V, J and clone size come from that table. In all, the sample holds fewer than 250,000 clones, and around 85% of those were seen once. The top ten clonotypes cover 5.5% to 7.5% of the sample.

The data belong to a study of blood T cell repertoires in COVID-19 (dated by TCRdb to the early 2020s). In the study overall: Samples from collaborators originated in the United States, Italy and Spain and spanned both the acute and convalescent phases of COVID-19. The material from the prospective study consisted of cDNA or gDNA derived from T cells, B-cell-depleted T cells, or PBMCs. The dataset comprised deeply sampled blood TCRbeta repertoires from subjects exposed to, actively infected with, or recovered from COVID-19. The repertoires were made available in a free public database intended to serve as a resource for research on the immune response to SARS-CoV-2. The samples were drawn from the first 160 participants of the ongoing ImmuneRACE study and from 950 to 1,500 subjects provided by 6 global collaborators. Sample metadata almost always included a de-identified subject ID, COVID-19 status, age in years and sex. Where available, HLA class I and class II types were obtained from metadata supplied by the sample provider rather than from assay-based typing.

Overall results and qualifications from the work: The amount of clinical and demographic metadata varied by source and participant and was provided uncurated.

Specimen: peripheral blood. The sequence came from a woman aged 55-70 years with active or convalescent COVID-19.

For the CDR3, the sequence is CASSPGTRNYEQYF. The sequenced DNA is TGTGCCAGCAGCCCCGGGACTAGAAACTACGAGCAGTACTTC. The receptor chain draws on TRBV5-5 and TRBJ2-7, with 8 middle bases fitting TRBD2. The CDR3 measures 14 amino acids from cysteine to phenylalanine. The read is trimmed to its CDR3 DNA, 42 bases read in frame from base 1. In the germline V gene (reference sequence), CDR1 corresponds to SGHKS and CDR2 to YYEKEE. V loses 4 bases at its end and J loses 3 bases; junction bases beyond the gene matches: 6.